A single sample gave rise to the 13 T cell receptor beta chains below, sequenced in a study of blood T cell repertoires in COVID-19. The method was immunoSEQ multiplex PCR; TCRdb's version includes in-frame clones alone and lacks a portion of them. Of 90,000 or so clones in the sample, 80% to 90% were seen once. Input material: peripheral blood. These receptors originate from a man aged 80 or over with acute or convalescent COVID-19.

The DNA for the CDR3 is TGTGCCAGTAGTATAACAGCCCCTTCCGGGACAGGGAACTATGGCTACACCTTC. Its translation is CASSITAPSGTGNYGYTF. This chain joins TRBV19 and TRBJ1-2, with TRBD1 matching 9 bases. Germline CDR1 and CDR2: LNHDA and SQIVND (reference sequence). This CDR3 comprises 18 residues. With V trimmed by 2 bases and J by 2 bases, 12 bases remained unmatched.

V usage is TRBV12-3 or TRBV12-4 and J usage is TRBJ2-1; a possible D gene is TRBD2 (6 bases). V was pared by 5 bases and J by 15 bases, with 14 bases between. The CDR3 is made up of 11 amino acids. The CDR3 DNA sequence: TGTGCCAGCAGTGGAGGGTTTTTTGGGTTCTTC. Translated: CASSGGFFGFF.

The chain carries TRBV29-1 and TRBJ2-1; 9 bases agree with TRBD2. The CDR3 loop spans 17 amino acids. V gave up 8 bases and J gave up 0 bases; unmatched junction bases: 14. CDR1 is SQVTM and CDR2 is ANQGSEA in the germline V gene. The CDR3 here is CSPAGGPFYPSYNEQFF. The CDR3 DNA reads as TGCAGCCCTGCGGGGGGGCCGTTCTATCCCTCCTACAATGAGCAGTTCTTC.

The CDR3 nucleotides are TGTGCCAGCAGTACCCGAGGGCCCGCGAACACCGGGGAGCTGTTTTTT. Translated: CASSTRGPANTGELFF. The rearrangement uses TRBV6-2 or TRBV6-3 and TRBJ2-2; perhaps TRBD2 as D (5 bases). Germline CDR1 is MNHEY and CDR2 is SVGEGT. V lost 5 bases and J lost 0, with 13 bases in between. There are 16 residues in the CDR3.

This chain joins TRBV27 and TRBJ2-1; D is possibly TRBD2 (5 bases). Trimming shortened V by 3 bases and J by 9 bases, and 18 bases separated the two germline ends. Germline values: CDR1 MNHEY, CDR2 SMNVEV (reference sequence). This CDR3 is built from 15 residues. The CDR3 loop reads CASSLYLKGVSEQFF. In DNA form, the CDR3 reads TGTGCCAGCAGTTTGTACTTAAAGGGAGTGAGTGAGCAGTTCTTC.

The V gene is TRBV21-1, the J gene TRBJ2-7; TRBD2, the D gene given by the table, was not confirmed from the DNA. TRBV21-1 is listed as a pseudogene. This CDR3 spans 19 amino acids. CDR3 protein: CASSKECLAGENLAYEQYF. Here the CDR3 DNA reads TGTGCCAGCAGCAAAGAGTGCCTAGCGGGGGAAAATCTGGCTTACGAGCAGTACTTC.

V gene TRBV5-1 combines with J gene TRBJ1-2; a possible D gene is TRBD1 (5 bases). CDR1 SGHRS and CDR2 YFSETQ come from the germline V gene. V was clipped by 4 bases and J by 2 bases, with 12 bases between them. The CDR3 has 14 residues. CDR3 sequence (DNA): TGCGCCAGCAGCAACGGACAAAGAAACTATGGCTACACCTTC. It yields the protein CASSNGQRNYGYTF.

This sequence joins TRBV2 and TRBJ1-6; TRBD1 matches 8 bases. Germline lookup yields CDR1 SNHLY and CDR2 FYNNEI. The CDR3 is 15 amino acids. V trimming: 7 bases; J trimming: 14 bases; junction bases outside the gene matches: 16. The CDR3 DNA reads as TGTGCCAGCACTGGAGAGGGACAGGCAGGTTCGGCCCTCCACTTT. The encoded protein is CASTGEGQAGSALHF.

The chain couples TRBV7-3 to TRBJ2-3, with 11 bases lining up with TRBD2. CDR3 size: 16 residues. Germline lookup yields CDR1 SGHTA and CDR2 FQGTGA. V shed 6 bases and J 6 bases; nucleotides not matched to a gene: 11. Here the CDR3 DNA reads TGTGCCAGCAGTTCCGTAGCGGGAGGGCGGGCGGATACGCAGTATTTT. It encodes CASSSVAGGRADTQYF.

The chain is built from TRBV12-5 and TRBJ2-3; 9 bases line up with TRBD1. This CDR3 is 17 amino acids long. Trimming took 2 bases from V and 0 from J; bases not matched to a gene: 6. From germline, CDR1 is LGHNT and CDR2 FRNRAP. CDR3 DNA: TGTGCTAGTGGTTTGCCGCGGGACAGGGTTAGCACAGATACGCAGTATTTT. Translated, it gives CASGLPRDRVSTDTQYF.

As DNA, the CDR3 is TGTGCCAGTAGTATTTCCCAGGGGTACGTATACGAGCAGTACTTC. As protein: CASSISQGYVYEQYF. This chain connects TRBV19 to TRBJ2-7; D might be TRBD1 (6 bases). This CDR3 comprises 15 residues. Trimming removed 3 bases at V and 4 bases at J, with 16 bases between. Germline CDR1 and CDR2: LNHDA and SQIVND (reference sequence).

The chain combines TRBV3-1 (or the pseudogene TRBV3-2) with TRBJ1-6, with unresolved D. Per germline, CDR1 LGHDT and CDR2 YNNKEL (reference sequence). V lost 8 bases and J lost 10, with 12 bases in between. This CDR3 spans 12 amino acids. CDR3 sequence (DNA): TGTGCCAGCTCGGGAGACGGATCACCCCTCCACTTT. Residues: CASSGDGSPLHF.

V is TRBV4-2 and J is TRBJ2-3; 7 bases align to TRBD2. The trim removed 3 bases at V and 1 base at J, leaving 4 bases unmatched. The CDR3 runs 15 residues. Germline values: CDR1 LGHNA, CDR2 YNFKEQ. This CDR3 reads CASSQGREGTDTQYF. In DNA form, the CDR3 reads TGTGCCAGCAGCCAGGGACGGGAGGGCACAGATACGCAGTATTTT.